These 14 T cell receptor beta chains came from one sample sequenced in a study of siplizumab effects on memory and regulatory T cells. Measured with immunoSEQ multiplex PCR; TCRdb has only the in-frame clones, and not every one. The table includes 100,000 to 110,000 clones, 75% to 95% detected once. Sequencing used CD4+ T cells sorted from blood. The receptors stem from a human donor in good health.

The rearrangement uses TRBV28 and TRBJ1-6; D is unresolved. Germline V lookup: CDR1 MDHEN, CDR2 SYDVKM. V was cut by 6 bases and J by 5 bases, with 17 bases left in between. CDR3 length: 16 amino acids. The CDR3 protein is CASSLRLGTNNSPLHF. As DNA, the CDR3 is TGTGCCAGCAGCCTTCGACTGGGTACAAATAATTCACCCCTCCACTTT.

The V and J genes are TRBV28 and TRBJ1-1; D ambiguous. The CDR3 runs to 12 residues. Germline-derived CDR1 and CDR2 are MDHEN and SYDVKM. Trimming took 1 base from V and 10 from J, leaving 10 bases between them. Here the CDR3 reads CASSLSWEGAFF. The CDR3 DNA follows: TGTGCCAGCAGTTTATCCTGGGAAGGAGCTTTCTTT.

The chain uses TRBV7-6 and TRBJ1-3, with D tentatively TRBD1 (5 bases). CDR1 and CDR2 from the germline V gene are SGHVS and FNYEAQ. This CDR3 has 16 amino acids. Trimming took 1 base from V and 2 from J, leaving 12 bases between them. CDR3 sequence: CASSLVVRGAGNTIYF. The DNA for the CDR3 is TGTGCCAGCAGCTTAGTTGTTCGGGGGGCTGGAAACACCATATATTTT. The full variable domain, completed using reference TRBV7-6 and TRBJ1-3, is GAGVSQSPRYKVTKRGQDVALRCDPISGHVSLYWYRQALGQGPEFLTYFNYEAQQDKSGLPNDRFSAERPEGSISTLTIQRTEQRDSAMYRCASSLVVRGAGNTIYFGEGSWLTVV.

This clone was seen more than once but under ten times. The V gene is TRBV4-2, the J gene TRBJ1-3, with a weak D call TRBD1 (6 bases). This CDR3 spans 17 amino acids. The V and J ends lost 0 bases and 4 bases respectively, with 16 bases between them. The germline gives CDR1 LGHNA, CDR2 YNFKEQ. In nucleotides, the CDR3 is TGTGCCAGCAGCCAAGAGCGTCAGGGGAGTTTCGGAAACACCATATATTTT. The encoded protein is CASSQERQGSFGNTIYF.

The chain couples TRBV27 to TRBJ1-1; maybe TRBD1 (5 bases). Between the trimmed V and J ends, which lost 6 bases and 5 bases, there was a span of 16 bases. Germline CDR1 MNHEY, CDR2 SMNVEV (reference sequence). CDR3 length: 14 amino acids. The CDR3 loop reads CASRVAGGSTEAFF. CDR3 DNA sequence: TGTGCCAGCAGAGTCGCGGGGGGTTCGACTGAAGCTTTCTTT.

This clone is a singleton in its sample. The chain carries TRBV6-4 and TRBJ2-7; D is ambiguous. There are 13 residues in the CDR3. V lost 6 bases and J 0 bases, leaving 9 bases between the germline ends. Germline CDR1 is MRHNA and CDR2 is SNTAGT. CDR3 amino acids: CASSGLSSYEQYF. In nucleotides, the CDR3 is TGTGCCAGCAGCGGCCTAAGCTCCTACGAGCAGTACTTC.

The chain uses TRBV6-6 and TRBJ2-1, with D perhaps matching TRBD1 or TRBD2 (5 bases each). V was trimmed by 8 bases and J by 4 bases, leaving 12 bases between them. The CDR3 consists of 13 residues. The germline gives CDR1 MNHNY, CDR2 SVGAGI (reference sequence). CDR3 loop: CASGGFPYNEQFF. In DNA form, the CDR3 reads TGTGCCAGCGGGGGTTTTCCATACAATGAGCAGTTCTTC.

This chain joins TRBV14 and TRBJ2-2, with D possibly TRBD2 on 5 matching bases. The CDR3 spans 14 residues. Germline CDR1 is SGHDN and CDR2 is FVKESK. Deletions cut 4 bases from V and 5 bases from J, with 11 bases between. The CDR3 reads CASSRLTGTGELFF. CDR3 DNA: TGTGCCAGCAGCCGTTTAACGGGGACCGGGGAGCTGTTTTTT.

The chain combines TRBV4-1 with TRBJ1-2; D is ambiguous. V lost 6 bases to trimming and J lost 5 bases, with 7 bases between them. The CDR3 sequence is 11 residues long. Germline V lookup: CDR1 MGHRA, CDR2 YSYEKL. The CDR3 loop reads CASSRGYGYTF. CDR3 sequence (DNA): TGCGCCAGCAGTCGGGGTTATGGCTACACCTTC.

The V gene is TRBV5-6, the J gene TRBJ2-6; perhaps TRBD1 as D (7 bases). In germline, CDR1 is SGHDT, CDR2 YYEEEE. Deletions cut 7 bases from V and 7 bases from J, with 15 bases between. This CDR3 has 14 amino acids. CDR3 DNA: TGTGCCAGCGGGCAGGGGGGTAGCGCCAACGTCCTGACTTTC. This sequence encodes CASGQGGSANVLTF.

The chain employs TRBV25-1 and TRBJ1-4; D gene ambiguous. The V end was cut by 4 bases, the J end by 8 bases, with 20 bases between. The CDR3 loop spans 16 amino acids. Germline V gene sequence: CDR1 MGHDK, CDR2 SYGVNS. The CDR3 loop is CASSASVKVQNEKLFF. In DNA form, the CDR3 reads TGTGCCAGCAGTGCCTCAGTCAAGGTACAGAACGAAAAACTGTTTTTT.

This chain links TRBV19 with TRBJ1-5, with D perhaps TRBD1 (5 bases). Per the germline V gene, CDR1 is LNHDA and CDR2 is SQIVND (reference sequence). V was clipped by 0 bases and J by 7 bases, with 13 bases between them. The CDR3 has 15 residues. Written as DNA, the CDR3 is TGTGCCAGTAGTATAGATCCGGAGGGGTGGCAGCCCCAGCATTTT. Translation gives CASSIDPEGWQPQHF.

The chain employs TRBV15 and TRBJ1-1; no definite D call. V lost 3 bases and J 2 bases, leaving 13 bases between the germline ends. The CDR3 covers 15 residues. In germline, CDR1 is LNHNV, CDR2 YYDKDF (reference sequence). The CDR3 here is CATSREGRPNTEAFF. CDR3 sequence (DNA): TGTGCCACCAGCAGGGAGGGCAGACCCAACACTGAAGCTTTCTTT.

The chain carries TRBV10-1 and TRBJ2-2; either TRBD1 or TRBD2 may supply D (5 bases each). V lost 6 bases to trimming and J lost 3 bases, with 8 bases between them. The CDR3 runs 13 residues. Germline CDR1 reads WNHNN; CDR2 reads SYGVQD (reference sequence). The DNA of the CDR3 is TGCGCCAGCAGGAGGGGAGACACCGGGGAGCTGTTTTTT. The encoded protein is CASRRGDTGELFF.